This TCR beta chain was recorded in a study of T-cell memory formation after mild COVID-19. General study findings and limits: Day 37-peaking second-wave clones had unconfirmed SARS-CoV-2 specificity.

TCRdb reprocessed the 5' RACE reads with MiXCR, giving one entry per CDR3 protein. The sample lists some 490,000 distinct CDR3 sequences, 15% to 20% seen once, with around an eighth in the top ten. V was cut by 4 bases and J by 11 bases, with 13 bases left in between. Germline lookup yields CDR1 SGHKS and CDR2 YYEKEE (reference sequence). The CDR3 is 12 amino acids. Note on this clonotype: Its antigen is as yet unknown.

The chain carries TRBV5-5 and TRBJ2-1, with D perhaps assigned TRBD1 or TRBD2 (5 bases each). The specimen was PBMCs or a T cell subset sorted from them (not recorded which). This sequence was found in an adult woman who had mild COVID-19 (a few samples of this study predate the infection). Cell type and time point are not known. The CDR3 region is CASSPSRGQQFF. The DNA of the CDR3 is TGTGCCAGCAGCCCCTCGAGGGGACAGCAGTTCTTC.